Included here is one T cell receptor beta chain sequence, with context. As yet, its antigen is unknown. Some clones are missing from TCRdb's copy, which holds only in-frame ones; the method was immunoSEQ multiplex PCR. The data contain about 68,000 clones, 84% of them singletons. These data originate in a study of a mutant IDH1 vaccine in newly diagnosed glioma. On the study more broadly: Vaccines were first given 4-6 weeks after radiotherapy alone, or with temozolomide cycles. Treated patients showed a male proportion of approximately 62%, a female proportion of approximately 40%, and a mean age of approximately 40 years. Week 35 held visit V12, while week 47 held visit V13. Receipt of radiotherapy, temozolomide, or both preceded the study, and most received both.

Indicated time point: week 35, safety follow-up. In the vaccine, a single dose held 300 ug of the mutant IDH1 20-mer peptide, along with topical imiquimod. Looked up from germline, CDR1 is ENHRY and CDR2 is SYGVKD. V was pared by 6 bases and J by 5 bases, with 16 bases between. The CDR3 contains 14 residues. The rearrangement joins TRBV10-3 to TRBJ1-2; D may be TRBD1 (5 bases). The sequence was obtained from a man younger than 35 with glioma. The source was PBMCs, collected from a glioma patient whose treatment included an IDH1 peptide vaccine. The CDR3 sequence is CAIRGEDTAYGYTF. The CDR3 region has the DNA TGTGCCATCAGGGGGGAGGACACGGCATATGGCTACACCTTC.